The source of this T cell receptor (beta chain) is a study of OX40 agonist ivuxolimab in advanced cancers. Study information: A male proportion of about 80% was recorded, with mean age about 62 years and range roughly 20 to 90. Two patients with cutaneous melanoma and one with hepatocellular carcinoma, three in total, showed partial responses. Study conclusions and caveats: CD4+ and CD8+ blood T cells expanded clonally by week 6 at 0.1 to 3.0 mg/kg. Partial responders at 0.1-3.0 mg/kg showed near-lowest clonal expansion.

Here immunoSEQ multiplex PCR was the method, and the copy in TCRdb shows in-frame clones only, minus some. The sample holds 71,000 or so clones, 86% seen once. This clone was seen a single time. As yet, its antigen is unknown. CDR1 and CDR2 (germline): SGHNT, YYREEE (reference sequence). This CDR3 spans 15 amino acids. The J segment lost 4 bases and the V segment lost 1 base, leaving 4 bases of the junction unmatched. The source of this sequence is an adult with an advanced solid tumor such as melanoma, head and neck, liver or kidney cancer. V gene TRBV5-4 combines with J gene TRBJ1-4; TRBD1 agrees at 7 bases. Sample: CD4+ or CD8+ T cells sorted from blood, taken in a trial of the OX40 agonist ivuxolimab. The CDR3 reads CASSLSGGLNEKLFF. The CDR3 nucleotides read TGTGCCAGCAGCTTGTCAGGGGGACTTAATGAAAAACTGTTTTTT.